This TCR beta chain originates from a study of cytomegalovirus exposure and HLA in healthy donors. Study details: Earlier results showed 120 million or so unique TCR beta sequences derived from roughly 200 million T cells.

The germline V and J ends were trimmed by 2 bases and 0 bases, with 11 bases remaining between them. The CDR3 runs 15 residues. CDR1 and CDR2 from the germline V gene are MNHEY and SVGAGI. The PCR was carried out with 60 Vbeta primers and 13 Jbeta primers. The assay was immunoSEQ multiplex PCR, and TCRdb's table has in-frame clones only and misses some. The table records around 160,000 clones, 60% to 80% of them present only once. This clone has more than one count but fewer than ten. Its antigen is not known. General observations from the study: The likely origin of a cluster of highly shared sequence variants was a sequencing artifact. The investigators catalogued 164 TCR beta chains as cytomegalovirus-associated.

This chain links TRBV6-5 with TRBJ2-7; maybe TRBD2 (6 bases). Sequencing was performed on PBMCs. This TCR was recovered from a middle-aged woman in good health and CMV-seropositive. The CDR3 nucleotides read TGTGCCAGCAGTTACGCCGGGCGGGACTCCTACGAGCAGTACTTC. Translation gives CASSYAGRDSYEQYF.